The 17 T cell receptor beta chains given below trace back to one sample, sequenced in a study of cytomegalovirus exposure and HLA in healthy donors. The PCR ran on 60 Vbeta and 13 Jbeta primers. Profiled with immunoSEQ multiplex PCR; TCRdb holds only in-frame clones, not every one. Of more than 90,000 clones in the sample, more than 55% were seen once. The sample was PBMCs. These receptors were taken from a boy younger than 18 in good health and CMV-seropositive.

The rearrangement uses TRBV4-3 and TRBJ2-7; 13 positions agree with TRBD2. From germline, CDR1 is LGHNA and CDR2 YSLEER. CDR3 length: 15 residues. J was trimmed by 7 bases and V by 1 base; bases with no gene match: 4. The CDR3 bases are TGCGCCAGCAGCCAAGTACTAGCGGGAGGGAAAGAGCAGTACTTC. This encodes CASSQVLAGGKEQYF.

J is TRBJ1-1 and V is TRBV9; 11 bases align to TRBD1. J gave up 1 base and V 4 bases, and 18 bases lay outside the gene matches. The CDR3 covers 20 residues. Per germline, CDR1 SGDLS and CDR2 YYNGEE. For the CDR3, the DNA is TGTGCCAGCAGCATCCGGACAGGGGGCACCCCCCTTTTCGCGAACACTGAAGCTTTCTTT. Its translation: CASSIRTGGTPLFANTEAFF.

The rearrangement links TRBV7-9 to TRBJ2-6, with 9 bases that match TRBD1. The CDR3 extends over 15 amino acids. Trimming removed 3 bases from V and 9 bases from J; junction bases left unmatched: 6. Germline V CDR1 and CDR2: SEHNR, FQNEAQ (reference sequence). The CDR3 reads CASSFRDRAVNVLTF. The CDR3 region has the DNA TGTGCCAGCAGCTTCCGGGACAGGGCAGTCAACGTCCTGACTTTC.

The genes are TRBV7-9 and TRBJ1-4; TRBD1 is a possible D gene (5 bases). Looked up from germline, CDR1 is SEHNR and CDR2 is FQNEAQ (reference sequence). V gave up 5 bases and J gave up 5 bases, with 15 bases separating them. The CDR3 spans 15 residues. The CDR3 loop reads CASSPRGWNNEKLFF. CDR3 DNA: TGTGCCAGCAGCCCGCGGGGGTGGAACAATGAAAAACTGTTTTTT.

CDR3 region: CASSADYEQYF. Written as DNA, the CDR3 is TGCGCCAGCAGCGCAGACTACGAGCAGTACTTC. This chain uses TRBV5-1 with TRBJ2-7; D unresolved. The CDR3 runs to 11 residues. Looked up from germline, CDR1 is SGHRS and CDR2 is YFSETQ. Trimming cost V 4 bases and J 3 bases, with 5 bases left between them.

This chain joins TRBV7-2 and TRBJ1-4; D is unresolved. The CDR3 runs to 15 residues. Germline lookup yields CDR1 SGHTA and CDR2 FQGNSA. V lost 5 bases to trimming and J lost 8 bases, with 18 bases between them. CDR3 protein: CASSPNRGLWEKLFF. As DNA, the CDR3 is TGTGCCAGCAGCCCCAATCGGGGTCTATGGGAAAAACTGTTTTTT.

This clone showed up just once. Written as DNA, the CDR3 is TGTGCCAGCAGTCCCGGGGACAGGATCTACGAGCAGTACTTC. Translating gives CASSPGDRIYEQYF. The V gene is TRBV27, the J gene TRBJ2-7; the match to TRBD1 covers 8 bases. The V gene end was trimmed by 5 bases and the J gene end by 3 bases; junction bases not matched to a gene: 6. Germline CDR1 and CDR2: MNHEY and SMNVEV (reference sequence). This CDR3 spans 14 amino acids.

The CDR3 is CASSLSGGVSNEQFF. The CDR3 DNA is TGTGCCAGCAGCCTTAGCGGGGGGGTCTCCAATGAGCAGTTCTTC. The genes are TRBV6-6 and TRBJ2-1, with 11 bases lining up with TRBD2. Germline CDR1 and CDR2: MNHNY and SVGAGI (reference sequence). The CDR3 extends over 15 amino acids. The junction had 7 bases not matched to a gene; V was cut back by 6 bases and J by 6 bases.

This clone was detected a few times. V usage is TRBV2 and J usage is TRBJ2-7, with 15 positions matching TRBD2. This CDR3 has 16 amino acids. The trim removed 9 bases at V and 0 bases at J, leaving 6 bases unmatched. The germline V gene has CDR1 SNHLY and CDR2 FYNNEI. CDR3 bases: TGTGCCAGTGGACTAGCGGGGGGGCGGAGCTCCTACGAGCAGTACTTC. Translation: CASGLAGGRSSYEQYF.

This rearrangement joins TRBV30 to TRBJ2-3; D possibly corresponds to TRBD2 (7 bases). This CDR3 contains 14 residues. Germline CDR1 reads GTSNPN; CDR2 reads SVGIG (reference sequence). With 3 bases removed from V and 2 bases from J, the gap between germline ends came to 12 bases. DNA for the CDR3: TGTGCCTGGAGCCACGGGGGGCCCACAGATACGCAGTATTTT. This gives the protein CAWSHGGPTDTQYF.

The V gene is TRBV9, the J gene TRBJ1-2; D is possibly TRBD1 (5 bases). The CDR3 length is 13 residues. Trimming took 4 bases from V and 2 from J, leaving 9 bases between them. Per germline, CDR1 SGDLS and CDR2 YYNGEE. CDR3 DNA sequence: TGTGCCAGCAGCAGGGGTACCAACTATGGCTACACCTTC. This codes for CASSRGTNYGYTF.

The chain joins TRBV14 to TRBJ2-3; 10 bases fit TRBD2. This CDR3 has 18 amino acids. The germline V gene has CDR1 SGHDN and CDR2 FVKESK. The ends lost 4 bases at V and 1 base at J; junction bases unmatched: 11. The DNA of the CDR3 is TGTGCCAGCAGCCTAATACTATCCGGGACTAGCGGCACAGATACGCAGTATTTT. It codes for CASSLILSGTSGTDTQYF. Supplemented by reference TRBV14 and TRBJ2-3, the full variable domain reads EAGVTQFPSHSVIEKGQTVTLRCDPISGHDNLYWYRRVMGKEIKFLLHFVKESKQDESGMPNNRFLAERTGGTYSTLKVQPAELEDSGVYFCASSLILSGTSGTDTQYFGPGTRLTVL.

A few counts support this clone. The CDR3, as DNA: TGTGCCAGCAGCCCGCCGGCTGGGGCCAACGTCCTGACTTTC. Protein product: CASSPPAGANVLTF. V and J are TRBV5-4 and TRBJ2-6; the D is unclear. Germline-derived CDR1 and CDR2 are SGHNT and YYREEE (reference sequence). This CDR3 has 14 residues. V was trimmed by 4 bases and J by 2 bases, leaving 7 bases between them.

The count of this clone is one. The J gene is TRBJ2-7, the V gene TRBV7-9; tentatively, D is TRBD1 (5 bases). V gave up 5 bases and J gave up 6 bases, with 23 bases separating them. CDR1 is SEHNR and CDR2 is FQNEAQ in the germline V gene (reference sequence). The CDR3 sequence is 16 residues long. CDR3 coding DNA: TGTGCCAGCAGCCCGCCAAGGGGCCCCCCCGGCGGCGAGCAGTACTTC. Its translation: CASSPPRGPPGGEQYF.

The rearrangement joins TRBV7-9 to TRBJ2-5; D possibly corresponds to TRBD1 (7 bases). With 8 bases removed from V and 3 bases from J, the gap between germline ends came to 19 bases. CDR1 SEHNR and CDR2 FQNEAQ come from the germline V gene (reference sequence). This CDR3 comprises 15 residues. The CDR3 spells CASSLTGSGEETQYF. The CDR3 region has the DNA TGTGCCAGCTCGCTGACAGGGTCGGGAGAAGAGACCCAGTACTTC.

This chain joins TRBV2 and TRBJ2-3; tentative D call: TRBD2 (6 bases). The germline V gene encodes CDR1 SNHLY and CDR2 FYNNEI. CDR3 length equals 14 residues. Trimming cost V 6 bases and J 1 base, with 11 bases left between them. The CDR3 sequence: CASSVGGRTDTQYF. For the CDR3, the DNA is TGTGCCAGCAGCGTCGGGGGACGCACAGATACGCAGTATTTT.

The chain joins TRBV6-6 to TRBJ2-7; TRBD2 matches at 7 bases. CDR1 and CDR2 (germline): MNHNY, SVGAGI (reference sequence). This CDR3 comprises 15 residues. Trimming removed 5 bases from V and 4 bases from J; junction bases left unmatched: 11. The CDR3 bases are TGTGCCAGCAGTAAGGGGTTGGGGGGGGTGTACGAGCAGTACTTC. Translation gives CASSKGLGGVYEQYF.